A selection of T cell receptor beta chains follows, all from one sample in a study of T cells after posttransplantation cyclophosphamide. The protocol was immunoSEQ multiplex PCR, while the TCRdb copy is restricted to in-frame clones and leaves out a portion. This sample yields tens of thousands of clones, of which 73% are seen a single time; 0.55% to 0.75% belongs to the top ten. Sequenced input: memory CD4+ T cells sorted from PBMCs. The receptors derive from a woman aged 55-69 years in good health, CMV-negative, and a related stem cell transplant donor. CDR3s include the opening cysteine and the closing phenylalanine or tryptophan. D genes are given only for firm matches. Clone size is stated in some rows and not others, as once, few, many or a class when expanded.

>TRBD2|-|TRBJ2-3|TRBV27
TGTGCCAGCAGTTTATTGACGACTAGCGGGCCCGATACGCAGTATTTT
CASSLLTTSGPDTQYF
>-|-|TRBJ2-7|TRBV7-9
TGTGCCAGCAGCTCCAATAGCGGAGAGCAGTACTTC
CASSSNSGEQYF
>-|-|TRBJ1-3|TRBV2
TGTGCCAGCACCCCGGCCGGGATGGGCGGAAACACCATATATTTT
CASTPAGMGGNTIYF
>TRBD1|few|TRBJ1-5|TRBV28
TGTGCCAGCAGTTCGTCCGGGACAGGATATCAGCCCCAGCATTTT
CASSSSGTGYQPQHF
>-|-|TRBJ2-5|TRBV2
TGTGCCAGCAGTGCGGACAGCGCCCAAGAGACCCAGTACTTC
CASSADSAQETQYF
>TRBD1|-|TRBJ1-1|TRBV28
TGTGCCAGCAGCCTCCCTGAGGGGCAGGGGGGCACTGAAGCTTTCTTT
CASSLPEGQGGTEAFF
>-|-|TRBJ2-7|TRBV11-1
TGTGCCAGCAGCTTGGAACGACTCATCTCCTACGAGCAGTACTTC
CASSLERLISYEQYF
>TRBD1|-|TRBJ2-1|TRBV28
TGTGCCAGCACCAGTCAACAGGGGAGCTCCTACAATGAGCAGTTCTTC
CASTSQQGSSYNEQFF
>-|few|TRBJ1-6|TRBV28
TGTGCCAGCAGCCCCCCCACAGGGAATAATTCACCCCTCCACTTT
CASSPPTGNNSPLHF
>TRBD1|once|TRBJ1-6|TRBV11-2
TGTGCCAGCAGCCGCTTACAGGGGCGAAATTCCCCCCTCCACTTT
CASSRLQGRNSPLHF
>TRBD2|-|TRBJ2-7|TRBV7-2
TGTGCCAGCAGCTTAGCCGGCGGGGGGGCCTACGAGCAGTACTTC
CASSLAGGGAYEQYF
>TRBD2|-|TRBJ2-1|TRBV5-3
TGTGCCAGAAGCTTGTGTGCCCTAGCGGGAGGGGACAATGAGCAGTTCTTC
CARSLCALAGGDNEQFF
>TRBD2|once|TRBJ2-7|TRBV5-1
TGCGCCAGCAGCCAAGGGACTAGCGGGTACGAGCAGTACTTC
CASSQGTSGYEQYF
>TRBD2|-|TRBJ2-3|TRBV9
TGTGCCAGCAGCGTAGGGCTAGCGGGGGGGTCCGCAGATACGCAGTATTTT
CASSVGLAGGSADTQYF
>-|-|TRBJ2-3|TRBV7-8
TGTGCCAGCAGCCCCCGGATGCGGGCGGCAGATACGCAGTATTTT
CASSPRMRAADTQYF
>TRBD1|-|TRBJ2-7|TRBV7-3
TGTGCCAGCAGCTTAACAGGGGGCGACGAGCAGTACTTC
CASSLTGGDEQYF
>TRBD1|-|TRBJ2-1|TRBV7-9
TGTGCCAGCAGCGACCGGGACAGGGCGAGGGAGCGGTTCTTC
CASSDRDRARERFF
>-|-|TRBJ2-4|TRBV7-2
TGTGCCAGCAGCGGAGCGGCCCGGACCCTGAAAAACATTCAGTACTTC
CASSGAARTLKNIQYF
>TRBD1|-|TRBJ1-6|TRBV28
TGTGCCAGCAGTACCTGGACAGGGAGGAATTCACCCCTCCACTTT
CASSTWTGRNSPLHF
>TRBD2|-|TRBJ2-7|TRBV28
TGTGCCAGCAGATATCGCGGGAGCTCCTACGAGCAGTACTTC
CASRYRGSSYEQYF
>-|-|TRBJ1-1|TRBV10-3
TGTGCCATCAGTGAGTCGAACCTCGGGACTGAAGCTTTCTTT
CAISESNLGTEAFF
>-|-|TRBJ2-4|TRBV25-1
TGTGCCAGCAGTGTCTCACAGAAAAACATTCAGTACTTC
CASSVSQKNIQYF
>-|-|TRBJ2-7|TRBV2
TGTGCCAGCAGCCTTGTACCCTTCGGCGAGCAGTACTTC
CASSLVPFGEQYF
>-|-|TRBJ2-1|TRBV9
TGTGCCAGCAGCGTAGAACGCGCCAGGGGTCGAGATGAGCAGTTCTTC
CASSVERARGRDEQFF
>TRBD1|few|TRBJ1-5|TRBV14
TGTGCCAGCAGCCAGGGACAGGTCAATCAGCCCCAGCATTTT
CASSQGQVNQPQHF
>TRBD1|once|TRBJ1-2|TRBV11-2
TGTGCCAGCAGCTTAGAGCCAGGGGGAGCTAACTATGGCTACACCTTC
CASSLEPGGANYGYTF
>TRBD2|-|TRBJ2-2|TRBV10-3
TGTGCCATCAAGGGCGGGAATAGCGGGACCACCGGGGAGCTGTTTTTT
CAIKGGNSGTTGELFF
>-|-|TRBJ2-3|TRBV18
TGTGCCAGCTCCCCCCGCGGTACAACTAGCACAGATACGCAGTATTTT
CASSPRGTTSTDTQYF
>TRBD2|once|TRBJ2-1|TRBV19
TGTGCCAGTTCCAAAATTAGCGGGAGCGGCTACAATGAGCAGTTCTTC
CASSKISGSGYNEQFF
>-|-|TRBJ2-1|TRBV7-9
TGTGCCAACGGCGGCAGCTTCCTCTTTGAGCAGTTCTTC
CANGGSFLFEQFF
>-|-|TRBJ2-3|TRBV28
TGTGCCAGCGTCCGGGGAAGCACAGATACGCAGTATTTT
CASVRGSTDTQYF
>-|few|TRBJ1-1|TRBV7-9
TGTGCCAGCAGCCTGCGGCAGGGCACTGAAGCTTTCTTT
CASSLRQGTEAFF
>-|-|TRBJ1-2|TRBV18
TGTGCCAGCTCACCCGGTCAAGAGTATGGCTACACCTTC
CASSPGQEYGYTF
>TRBD1|-|TRBJ2-2|TRBV9
TGTGCCAGCAGCGTGCTCAGGGGGCTAGGGGAGCTGTTTTTT
CASSVLRGLGELFF
>TRBD1|-|TRBJ2-4|TRBV6-5
TGTGCCAGCAGTTTGAGACAGGGCCAAAACATTCAGTACTTC
CASSLRQGQNIQYF
>TRBD2|-|TRBJ2-1|TRBV2
TGTGCCAGCAGCCCTTTTCAAGCGGGAGTCTATGAGCAGTTCTTC
CASSPFQAGVYEQFF
>TRBD2|-|TRBJ2-5|TRBV9
TGTGCCAGCAGCTCGACCTTAGCGGGGCTCCAAGAGACCCAGTACTTC
CASSSTLAGLQETQYF
>-|-|TRBJ1-2|TRBV14
TGTGCCAGCAGCCGTGAACAGGGCTATGGCTACACCTTC
CASSREQGYGYTF
>-|once|TRBJ2-7|TRBV28
TGTGCCAGCAGCACCGACAGGAGCTACGAGCAGTACTTC
CASSTDRSYEQYF
>-|-|TRBJ2-7|TRBV7-9
TGTGCCAGCAGCTTAGCGTCGGGGCAGTACTTC
CASSLASGQYF
>TRBD1|-|TRBJ1-2|TRBV29-1
TGCAGCGGGGGGGACAGTCTCTATGGCTACACCTTC
CSGGDSLYGYTF
>TRBD2|few|TRBJ2-5|TRBV19
TGTGCCAGTAGTATAGTGGGGACTAGCGGGCAAGAGACCCAGTACTTC
CASSIVGTSGQETQYF
>TRBD2|-|TRBJ2-1|TRBV4-1
TGCGCCAGCAGCCAAGTGGGACTAGCGGGAGCTGGTAATGAGCAGTTCTTC
CASSQVGLAGAGNEQFF
>-|-|TRBJ2-7|TRBV6-1
TGTGCCAGCAGTGAAGCGCTCGTCCAGTCCCATTCCGAGCAGTACTTC
CASSEALVQSHSEQYF
>TRBD1|-|TRBJ2-2|TRBV28
TGTGCCAGCACTCCAAGGGGGCTCGCCGGGGAGCTGTTTTTT
CASTPRGLAGELFF
>TRBD2|-|TRBJ2-5|TRBV9
TGTGCCAGCAGCGTCGGGACTAGCGGTGAAGAGACCCAGTACTTC
CASSVGTSGEETQYF
>-|few|TRBJ1-2|TRBV2
TGTGCCAGCAGCGCTGGGGAGGGCGGAAACTATGGCTACACCTTC
CASSAGEGGNYGYTF
>TRBD1|-|TRBJ1-2|TRBV27
TGTGCCAGCAGTCCGCGACAGGGGTTGGGCTATGGCTACACCTTC
CASSPRQGLGYGYTF
>TRBD1|-|TRBJ2-5|TRBV19
TGTGCCAGTAGTATCGGGGACAGGGGAGGAGGAGAGACCCAGTACTTC
CASSIGDRGGGETQYF
>TRBD2|few|TRBJ2-1|TRBV27
TGTGCCAGCAGTTTTAGCGGGAAGAGGACAAACAATGAGCAGTTCTTC
CASSFSGKRTNNEQFF
>-|-|TRBJ2-7|TRBV2
TGTGCCAGCATGGAAACAGGGCGAACCTACGAGCAGTACTTC
CASMETGRTYEQYF
>TRBD1|-|TRBJ2-3|TRBV19
TGTGCCAGTAGTATAGTGGGACAGGGCACAGATACGCAGTATTTT
CASSIVGQGTDTQYF
>TRBD1|-|TRBJ1-2|TRBV19
TGTGCCAGTAGTACCCTTGTGGACAGGGGGTTGTATGGCTACACCTTC
CASSTLVDRGLYGYTF
>-|-|TRBJ2-7|TRBV5-1
TGCGCCAGCAGCCGCGGGCCAGACCCGCACTACGAGCAGTACTTC
CASSRGPDPHYEQYF
>-|-|TRBJ1-6|TRBV7-9
TGTGCCAGCAGCTCGAGTCGGTCACCCCTCCACTTT
CASSSSRSPLHF